This T cell receptor beta chain was recovered during a study of neurological immune-mediated disorders. Across the whole study: The 34 multiple sclerosis patients comprised approximately 31 that were relapsing-remitting and 3 that were secondary progressive.

Study-wide points: There was no association between the multiple sclerosis repertoire cluster and any clinical or MRI feature. No CDR3 amino acid sequences recurred among expanded clones across subjects, suggesting private repertoires in all groups.

Synthesis of cDNA was carried out by template-switch 5'RACE. The reaction used 10-nucleotide random UMIs. A single record per CDR3 protein comes from TCRdb applying MiXCR to the 5' RACE reads. The sample records over 60,000 distinct CDR3 sequences, 4.5% to 6.5% being singletons. This clonotype has ten or more counts. Its antigen is not identified. Germline-derived CDR1 and CDR2 are SGHAT and FQDESV (reference sequence). The V gene lost 5 bases and the J gene lost 4 bases, with 14 bases spanning the gap. The CDR3 extends over 14 amino acids. The origin of this receptor is a woman aged 30 to 39 with multiple sclerosis. The V call is TRBV11-1, the J call TRBJ2-5; D gene ambiguous. Material: PBMCs. CDR3 protein: CASSERVFGETQYF. The CDR3 nucleotides read TGTGCCAGCAGCGAACGGGTTTTTGGAGAGACCCAGTACTTC. Filled out from reference TRBV11-1 and TRBJ2-5, the complete variable domain reads EAEVAQSPRYKITEKSQAVAFWCDPISGHATLYWYRQILGQGPELLVQFQDESVVDDSQLPKDRFSAERLKGVDSTLKIQPAELGDSAMYLCASSERVFGETQYFGPGTRLLVL.